Given below is one TCR beta chain in context. These data belong to a study of PD-L1 blockade in urothelial cancer. The patients' disease, urothelial carcinoma, was locally advanced or metastatic. Assay: immunoSEQ multiplex PCR; the TCRdb copy retains only in-frame clones and omits some. The table has about 45,000 clones, 88% seen once. The sequence was obtained from an older woman with urothelial cancer. This specimen was PBMCs, taken around atezolizumab (anti-PD-L1) treatment.

CDR3 nucleotides: TGTGCATCCTCCCCCCTAGCGCAAGGAGACTACGAGCAGTACTTC. It encodes CASSPLAQGDYEQYF. V gene TRBV19 combines with J gene TRBJ2-7, with D tentatively TRBD2 (6 bases). The CDR3 is 15 amino acids. The germline CDR1 and CDR2 sequences are LNHDA and SQIVND (reference sequence).